This T cell receptor (beta chain) is from a study of control samples from healthy donors and cancer patients. This clone was counted between two and nine times. The CDR3 is made up of 15 amino acids. Per the germline V gene, CDR1 is SGHKS and CDR2 is YYEKEE (reference sequence). V lost 2 bases and J lost 2; bases outside the gene matches: 4. The method was immunoSEQ multiplex PCR; TCRdb's version includes in-frame clones alone and lacks a portion of them. The profile shows about 150,000 clones, over 90% of them singletons. The TCR originated in a man between 45 and 60 years old in good health. Sequencing was done on a sample of blood. V is TRBV5-5 and J is TRBJ1-3; 7 bases match TRBD1. CDR3 in DNA: TGTGCCAGCAGCTTTGAGACAGGGACTGGAAACACCATATATTTT. Encoded protein: CASSFETGTGNTIYF.